Listed below are T cell receptor beta chains from one sample, sequenced in a study of long-term antiretroviral therapy in people with HIV. Only in-frame clones appear in the TCRdb table, and some are missing; sequencing was by immunoSEQ multiplex PCR. Among about 16,000 clones, over 75% were seen once, and the ten largest hold about 14%. This sample comprised unsorted PBMCs, obtained less than 1.3 years before starting antiretroviral therapy. The receptor set was obtained from a man between 25 and 39 years old with HIV. The CDR3 runs from the conserved cysteine through the conserved F or W. The D gene is left open where the match is weak. Not every row has a clone size; where given, it reads once, few, many or a size class.

TRBJ2-3,TRBV29-1,.,.,9,TGCAGCGTTTCCGATACGCAGTATTTT,CSVSDTQYF
TRBJ2-5,TRBV11-2,.,.,12,TGTGCCAGCAGCTTCGAAGGAAAGACCCAGTACTTC,CASSFEGKTQYF
TRBJ1-1,TRBV4-3,.,.,14,TGCGCCAGCAGCCAAGGGACAACGTCCGCTGAAGCTTTCTTT,CASSQGTTSAEAFF
TRBJ2-1,TRBV27,TRBD2,.,17,TGTGCCAGCAGTTTATCCCGGACTAGCGGGAGAGGTGATGAGCAGTTCTTC,CASSLSRTSGRGDEQFF
TRBJ1-1,TRBV11-1,.,.,13,TGTGCCAGCAGCTTAGGGACAGCCGTTGAAGCTTTCTTT,CASSLGTAVEAFF
TRBJ1-1,TRBV6-6,.,.,13,TGTGCCAGCATTCCGATTATGAACACTGAAGCTTTCTTT,CASIPIMNTEAFF
TRBJ2-1,TRBV5-6,.,.,16,TGTGCCAGCAGCCGAAATAACTACTTCTCCTACAATGAGCAGTTCTTC,CASSRNNYFSYNEQFF
TRBJ1-1,TRBV29-1,.,.,9,TGCAGCGCTGGGGGAGAAGCTTTCTTT,CSAGGEAFF
TRBJ1-3,TRBV7-9,.,.,19,TGTGCCAGCAGCTTTCGGACAGCCTTTCCCTCCGGGGGTGGAAACACCATATATTTT,CASSFRTAFPSGGGNTIYF
TRBJ1-5,TRBV5-1,TRBD1,.,14,TGCGCCAGCAGCCAAGGACAGGGTGGTCAGCCCCAGCATTTT,CASSQGQGGQPQHF
TRBJ2-2,TRBV4-3,.,.,18,TGCGCCAGCAGCCAAGATAAAGGGCCCGGCCTGAACACCGGGGAGCTGTTTTTT,CASSQDKGPGLNTGELFF
TRBJ2-1,TRBV27,TRBD1,.,14,TGTGCCAGCAGTTTTTTGACAGGGATAGATGAGCAGTTCTTC,CASSFLTGIDEQFF
TRBJ1-2,TRBV6-5,.,.,15,TGTGCCAGCATCCCATATGTGGGACACCTCTATGGCTACACCTTC,CASIPYVGHLYGYTF
TRBJ1-3,TRBV27,.,.,13,TGTGCCAGCAGTTTGGCGTCTGGAAACACCATATATTTT,CASSLASGNTIYF
TRBJ1-1,TRBV6-5,.,.,14,TGTGCCAGCAGTTCCCAGGGGAAGAACACTGAAGCTTTCTTT,CASSSQGKNTEAFF
TRBJ2-7,TRBV11-3,.,.,13,TGTGCCAGCAGCTTAGCCCTTGGTGGCGAGCAGTACTTC,CASSLALGGEQYF
TRBJ1-5,TRBV5-4,.,few,15,TGTGCCAGCAGCTTGGGAGGAGGGGACAATCAGCCCCAGCATTTT,CASSLGGGDNQPQHF
TRBJ2-1,TRBV27,TRBD2,.,15,TGTGCCAGCAATCCCAGCGGGGGCACCTACAATGAGCAGTTCTTC,CASNPSGGTYNEQFF
TRBJ2-7,TRBV19,.,.,13,TGTGCCAGTAGTGCAGGACAGTACTACGAGCAGTACTTC,CASSAGQYYEQYF
TRBJ2-2,TRBV6-6,TRBD2,.,14,TGTGCCAGCAGTGGGACTAGCGGGGGTGGGGAGCTGTTTTTT,CASSGTSGGGELFF
TRBJ2-2,TRBV7-3,.,.,17,TGTGCCAGCAGCCGTCCAGGTGGGAGTCCCAGCACCGGGGAGCTGTTTTTT,CASSRPGGSPSTGELFF
TRBJ1-4,TRBV28,.,.,16,TGTGCCAGCAAAGATGGGAACGGGCGTCAGAATGAAAAACTGTTTTTT,CASKDGNGRQNEKLFF
TRBJ1-2,TRBV6-5,.,.,14,TGTGCCAGCAGGATAACAGGGATGGGCTATGGCTACACCTTC,CASRITGMGYGYTF